The 24 T cell receptor beta chains reported below all come from one sample, sequenced in a study of blood T cell repertoires in COVID-19. Method: immunoSEQ multiplex PCR; TCRdb's copy keeps in-frame clones and lacks some. The data contain about 140,000 clones, 75% to 90% of them seen just once; the ten biggest clones take up about 11%. Source material: PBMCs or T cells enriched from blood (not recorded which). The receptors were gathered from a man in his sixties who had recovered from COVID-19.

The chain combines TRBV28 with TRBJ1-1; no clear D. CDR1 is MDHEN, CDR2 SYDVKM, per germline. CDR3 length: 12 residues. With 4 bases removed from V and 0 bases from J, the gap between germline ends came to 3 bases. The CDR3 loop reads CASSSVNTEAFF. CDR3 coding DNA: TGTGCCAGCAGTTCCGTGAACACTGAAGCTTTCTTT.

The V and J genes are TRBV5-1 and TRBJ2-7; 9 bases fit TRBD1. The CDR3 is 14 amino acids. After removal of 4 bases from V and 4 bases from J, the junction contained 6 bases not matched to a gene. CDR1 and CDR2 from the germline V gene are SGHRS and YFSETQ. The CDR3 spells CASSKTGGSYEQYF. Here the CDR3 DNA reads TGCGCCAGCAGCAAGACAGGGGGATCGTACGAGCAGTACTTC.

This chain connects TRBV6-2 or TRBV6-3 to TRBJ2-3, with D possibly matching TRBD2 (6 bases). Trimming stripped 5 bases from V and 0 bases from J, with 15 bases between. Germline V gene sequence: CDR1 MNHEY, CDR2 SVGEGT. CDR3 length equals 16 residues. The CDR3 nucleotides read TGTGCCAGCAGTACCCCTGACGGGACTAGCACAGATACGCAGTATTTT. Amino acid sequence: CASSTPDGTSTDTQYF.

This clone has only one observation. The chain recombines TRBV10-2 with TRBJ2-1, with 9 bases matching TRBD1. The germline V gene has CDR1 WSHSY and CDR2 SAAADI. Trimming at V came to 5 bases and at J to 5 bases, leaving 4 bases not matched to a gene. This CDR3 has 14 amino acids. The CDR3 DNA reads TGCGCCAGCAGTCGGGACAGGGCGGACAATGAGCAGTTCTTC. Residues: CASSRDRADNEQFF.

The genes are TRBV24-1 and TRBJ1-2; 8 bases are a match to TRBD1. J was trimmed by 8 bases and V by 2 bases; bases with no gene match: 6. Germline assignment: CDR1 KGHDR and CDR2 SFDVKD. The CDR3 is made up of 14 amino acids. CDR3 nucleotides: TGTGCCACCAGTGATTCGGACAGGGATCGGGGCTACACCTTC. This translates into CATSDSDRDRGYTF.

This chain joins TRBV7-9 and TRBJ1-2; maybe TRBD1 (5 bases). V was cut by 5 bases and J by 7 bases, with 14 bases left in between. Germline assignment: CDR1 SEHNR and CDR2 FQNEAQ (reference sequence). The CDR3 is 13 residues long. CDR3 coding DNA: TGTGCCAGCAGCCCACCCGGGGGGGGTGGCTACACCTTC. This encodes CASSPPGGGGYTF. The whole variable domain, filled in from reference TRBV7-9 and TRBJ1-2, reads DTGVSQNPRHKITKRGQNVTFRCDPISEHNRLYWYRQTLGQGPEFLTYFQNEAQLEKSRLLSDRFSAERPKGSFSTLEIQRTEQGDSAMYLCASSPPGGGGYTFGSGTRLTVV.

In DNA, the CDR3 is TGTGCCAGTAGTATCACACTAGCGGGTGTTAGCACAGATACGCAGTATTTT. Encoded protein: CASSITLAGVSTDTQYF. V and J are TRBV19 and TRBJ2-3; 9 bases map to TRBD2. In germline, CDR1 is LNHDA, CDR2 SQIVND (reference sequence). This CDR3 contains 17 residues. After removal of 3 bases from V and 0 bases from J, the junction contained 7 bases not matched to a gene.

The rearrangement uses TRBV30 and TRBJ2-7; D possibly corresponds to TRBD1 (5 bases). The CDR3 spans 12 residues. V lost 2 bases, J lost 2 bases, and 7 bases lay in between. From germline, CDR1 is GTSNPN and CDR2 SVGIG (reference sequence). The DNA for the CDR3 is TGTGCCTGGAGTCCAGGGACCTACGAGCAGTACTTC. Residues: CAWSPGTYEQYF.

This chain uses TRBV12-3 or TRBV12-4 with TRBJ2-1, with a tentative D call TRBD2 (5 bases). V dropped 3 bases and J dropped 5 bases, with 5 bases sitting between them. There are 12 residues in the CDR3. CDR3 coding DNA: TGTGCCAGCAGTTTGGGAGACAATGAGCAGTTCTTC. Amino acids: CASSLGDNEQFF.

This chain links TRBV13 with TRBJ1-1; the D gene is possibly TRBD1 (5 bases). Per germline, CDR1 PRHDT and CDR2 FYEKMQ (reference sequence). This CDR3 is 13 amino acids long. V gave up 2 bases and J gave up 5 bases, with 9 bases separating them. The CDR3 nucleotides read TGTGCCAGCAGCTTATCGGGGGGGACTGAAGCTTTCTTT. It is translated as CASSLSGGTEAFF.

There are a few counts of this clone. This chain uses TRBV19 with TRBJ2-1, with 12 bases identical to TRBD1. The trim removed 7 bases at V and 7 bases at J, leaving 8 bases unmatched. The germline V gene has CDR1 LNHDA and CDR2 SQIVND (reference sequence). The CDR3 runs 15 residues. CDR3 nucleotides: TGTGCCAGTACCCCGGGACAGGGGGCGGGGAATGAGCAGTTCTTC. This sequence encodes CASTPGQGAGNEQFF.

The chain links TRBV5-4 to TRBJ1-4; tentatively, D is TRBD1 (6 bases). CDR1 SGHNT and CDR2 YYREEE come from the germline V gene (reference sequence). The V gene lost 3 bases and the J gene lost 1 base, with 16 bases spanning the gap. There are 17 residues in the CDR3. DNA for the CDR3: TGTGCCAGCAGCTCCTCCCCTACGACAGGAACTAATGAAAAACTGTTTTTT. This encodes CASSSSPTTGTNEKLFF.

This rearrangement joins TRBV7-9 to TRBJ2-3, with 11 nucleotides matching TRBD2. CDR3 size: 16 residues. Germline CDR1 reads SEHNR; CDR2 reads FQNEAQ (reference sequence). The junction had 8 bases not matched to a gene; V was cut back by 5 bases and J by 4 bases. CDR3 protein: CASSPAETSGADTQYF. The DNA of the CDR3 is TGTGCCAGCAGCCCCGCCGAGACTAGCGGGGCAGATACGCAGTATTTT.

The J gene is TRBJ2-1, the V gene TRBV27, with 7 nucleotides matching TRBD2. V lost 3 bases and J lost 4; bases outside the gene matches: 3. Germline V gene sequence: CDR1 MNHEY, CDR2 SMNVEV (reference sequence). The CDR3 contains 14 residues. The CDR3 sequence: CASSLGGLYNEQFF. The CDR3 DNA sequence: TGTGCCAGCAGTTTGGGGGGGTTGTACAATGAGCAGTTCTTC.

This sequence joins TRBV5-1 and TRBJ1-1; a possible D gene is TRBD1 (5 bases). CDR1 is SGHRS, CDR2 YFSETQ, per germline. The length of the CDR3 is 14 residues. Deletions cut 1 base from V and 5 bases from J, with 12 bases between. CDR3 loop: CASSLTAGWTEAFF. CDR3 nucleotide sequence: TGCGCCAGCAGCTTGACGGCAGGGTGGACTGAAGCTTTCTTT.

This clone was seen just once. The chain recombines TRBV4-1 with TRBJ1-6; 8 nucleotides match TRBD1. CDR1 and CDR2 from the germline V gene are MGHRA and YSYEKL. CDR3 size: 15 residues. V was clipped by 4 bases and J by 7 bases; unmatched bases: 6. The CDR3 reads CASSLPDRENSPLHF. The CDR3 bases are TGCGCCAGCAGCCTCCCGGACAGGGAGAATTCACCCCTCCACTTT.

The rearrangement links TRBV2 to TRBJ1-1; 7 nucleotides line up with TRBD1. The CDR3 extends over 14 amino acids. The V and J ends lost 3 bases and 5 bases, in that order; junction bases with no gene match: 6. Looked up from germline, CDR1 is SNHLY and CDR2 is FYNNEI. In DNA form, the CDR3 reads TGTGCCAGCAGTGACCGCAACAGGGGAACTGAAGCTTTCTTT. The encoded protein is CASSDRNRGTEAFF.

The chain couples TRBV5-1 to TRBJ2-2; TRBD1 matches 9 bases. CDR1 and CDR2 (germline): SGHRS, YFSETQ. This CDR3 has 14 residues. With V trimmed by 7 bases and J by 4 bases, 5 bases remained unmatched. The CDR3 loop is CASGGQGGTGELFF. DNA for the CDR3: TGCGCCAGCGGGGGACAGGGTGGCACCGGGGAGCTGTTTTTT.

V is TRBV18 and J is TRBJ2-7; 8 bases are a match to TRBD1. The ends lost 3 bases at V and 5 bases at J; junction bases unmatched: 3. The germline gives CDR1 KGHSH, CDR2 LQKENI. The CDR3 totals 13 residues. CDR3 sequence: CASSPTGVNEQYF. DNA of the CDR3: TGTGCCAGCTCACCGACAGGGGTCAACGAGCAGTACTTC.

The CDR3 loop reads CASSNKAGRTMNTEAFF. CDR3 bases: TGTGCCAGCAGCAACAAAGCGGGGAGGACCATGAACACTGAAGCTTTCTTT. This chain joins TRBV7-9 and TRBJ1-1, with unresolved D. The V gene lost 5 bases and the J gene lost 0 bases, with 19 bases spanning the gap. Germline V gives CDR1 SEHNR, CDR2 FQNEAQ (reference sequence). CDR3 length: 17 residues.

With regard to this clone: Compared with germline, one end of the junction differs, possibly owing to a read error. The chain carries TRBV5-4 and TRBJ2-3, with 9 bases lining up with TRBD2. In germline, CDR1 is SGHNT, CDR2 YYREEE (reference sequence). CDR3 length: 15 residues. The chain's CDR3 is CASSLGGLATDTQYF. The CDR3, as DNA: TGTGCCAGCAGTTTGGGGGGACTAGCTACAGATACGCAGTATTTT.

This chain uses TRBV15 with TRBJ1-4; perhaps TRBD1 as D (6 bases). Germline V CDR1 and CDR2: LNHNV, YYDKDF (reference sequence). V lost 5 bases and J lost 1, with 11 bases in between. CDR3 size: 15 residues. CDR3 amino acids: CATSLGRGTNEKLFF. The CDR3, as DNA: TGTGCCACCAGCTTGGGCAGGGGAACTAATGAAAAACTGTTTTTT.

This CDR3 is CASSVRGRPNEKLFF. CDR3 nucleotide sequence: TGTGCCAGTAGTGTCAGGGGGCGACCTAATGAAAAACTGTTTTTT. The V gene is TRBV19, the J gene TRBJ1-4, with 8 nucleotides matching TRBD1. The V and J ends lost 5 bases and 3 bases, in that order; junction bases with no gene match: 5. Germline lookup yields CDR1 LNHDA and CDR2 SQIVND (reference sequence). This CDR3 contains 15 residues.

This clone has only a few counts. The chain combines TRBV18 with TRBJ1-2; unclear D gene. V was shortened by 3 bases and J by 0 bases, with 5 bases between the two germline ends. The CDR3 totals 13 residues. In germline, CDR1 is KGHSH, CDR2 LQKENI. The DNA of the CDR3 is TGTGCCAGCTCACCCGACTCTAACTATGGCTACACCTTC. Amino acids: CASSPDSNYGYTF.